A single sample is the source of the 9 T cell receptor beta chains below, sequenced in a study of Ad26.COV2.S vaccination and SARS-CoV-2 variants. The protocol was immunoSEQ multiplex PCR, while the TCRdb copy is restricted to in-frame clones and leaves out a portion. The table shows 300,000 to 500,000 clones, with approximately 91% occurring only once. Treatment indicated: over 15 received Ad26.COV2.S at low or high dose, single or two shots; roughly 5 received placebo; per-sample allocation not given. Samples came from day 63 after the first vaccine or placebo injection. The starting material was peripheral blood, obtained in a trial of Ad26.COV2.S vaccine versus placebo. The receptors originated from a person aged 18-60 years who received the Ad26.COV2.S COVID-19 vaccine or a placebo.

This chain links TRBV18 with TRBJ1-5; TRBD1 is a possible D gene (5 bases). The CDR3 length is 14 residues. V lost 3 bases and J 4 bases, leaving 10 bases between the germline ends. In germline, CDR1 is KGHSH, CDR2 LQKENI. CDR3 in amino acids: CASSPGVQNQPQHF. The CDR3 DNA is TGTGCCAGCTCACCGGGGGTTCAAAATCAGCCCCAGCATTTT.

The CDR3 coding sequence is TGTGCCAGCAGTTTATCGATGCGGGGGGGCCGAGAGACCCAGTACTTC. This codes for CASSLSMRGGRETQYF. The chain is built from TRBV27 and TRBJ2-5; TRBD2 matches at 9 bases. Germline V gives CDR1 MNHEY, CDR2 SMNVEV (reference sequence). Trimming took 0 bases from V and 4 from J; bases not matched to a gene: 6. This CDR3 has 16 amino acids.

The CDR3 region has the DNA TGTGCCTGGAGTGGGGGGGGCTACACTAATGAAAAACTGTTTTTT. Translating it yields CAWSGGGYTNEKLFF. The chain uses TRBV30 and TRBJ1-4, with D maybe TRBD1 (6 bases). Germline V CDR1 and CDR2: GTSNPN, SVGIG (reference sequence). The V end was cut by 1 base, the J end by 2 bases, with 11 bases between. CDR3 size: 15 residues.

This sequence joins TRBV6-5 and TRBJ1-1; D is uncertain. The CDR3 is made up of 13 amino acids. CDR1 MNHEY and CDR2 SVGAGI come from the germline V gene. The V and J ends lost 4 bases and 1 base respectively, with 7 bases between them. CDR3 in DNA: TGTGCCAGCAGTTTCGTAAGGAACACTGAAGCTTTCTTT. The encoded protein is CASSFVRNTEAFF.

The rearrangement uses TRBV6-6 and TRBJ1-2; D gene ambiguous. This CDR3 has 16 amino acids. Trimming took 2 bases from V and 0 from J, leaving 13 bases between them. Germline CDR1 MNHNY, CDR2 SVGAGI (reference sequence). CDR3 nucleotide sequence: TGTGCCAGCAGTTACCCCTCGCAGGATTCTAACTATGGCTACACCTTC. Protein product: CASSYPSQDSNYGYTF.

The chain is built from TRBV27 and TRBJ2-1; D unresolved. Trimming removed 4 bases at V and 0 bases at J, with 7 bases between. The CDR3 consists of 14 residues. Germline CDR1 is MNHEY and CDR2 is SMNVEV (reference sequence). This CDR3 is CASSSKSSYNEQFF. The CDR3 DNA reads TGTGCCAGCAGTTCGAAGAGCTCCTACAATGAGCAGTTCTTC.

J is TRBJ1-2 and V is TRBV30; D possibly corresponds to TRBD1 (6 bases). Germline V lookup: CDR1 GTSNPN, CDR2 SVGIG (reference sequence). Trimming removed 3 bases at V and 3 bases at J, with 11 bases between. The CDR3 spans 13 residues. CDR3 region: CAWSRQVDYGYTF. In DNA form, the CDR3 reads TGTGCCTGGAGCCGACAGGTCGACTATGGCTACACCTTC.

This chain joins TRBV5-1 and TRBJ2-7; the D gene is possibly TRBD1 (6 bases). The V end lost 6 bases, the J end lost 4 bases, and 14 bases lay between the germline ends. The CDR3 spans 13 residues. The germline CDR1 and CDR2 sequences are SGHRS and YFSETQ. For the CDR3, the DNA is TGCGCCAGCACCGCAGGGGTAGGGTACGAGCAGTACTTC. Amino acids: CASTAGVGYEQYF.

The chain has TRBV3-1 (or the pseudogene TRBV3-2) and TRBJ2-2; D might be TRBD1 (6 bases). The CDR3 covers 16 residues. Germline V gene data show CDR1 as LGHDT and CDR2 as YNNKEL (reference sequence). Trimming took 4 bases from V and 6 from J, leaving 18 bases between them. For the CDR3, the DNA is TGTGCCAGCAGCCGAGTAGACAGGTTTTTAGCCGGGGAGCTGTTTTTT. Translated, it gives CASSRVDRFLAGELFF.